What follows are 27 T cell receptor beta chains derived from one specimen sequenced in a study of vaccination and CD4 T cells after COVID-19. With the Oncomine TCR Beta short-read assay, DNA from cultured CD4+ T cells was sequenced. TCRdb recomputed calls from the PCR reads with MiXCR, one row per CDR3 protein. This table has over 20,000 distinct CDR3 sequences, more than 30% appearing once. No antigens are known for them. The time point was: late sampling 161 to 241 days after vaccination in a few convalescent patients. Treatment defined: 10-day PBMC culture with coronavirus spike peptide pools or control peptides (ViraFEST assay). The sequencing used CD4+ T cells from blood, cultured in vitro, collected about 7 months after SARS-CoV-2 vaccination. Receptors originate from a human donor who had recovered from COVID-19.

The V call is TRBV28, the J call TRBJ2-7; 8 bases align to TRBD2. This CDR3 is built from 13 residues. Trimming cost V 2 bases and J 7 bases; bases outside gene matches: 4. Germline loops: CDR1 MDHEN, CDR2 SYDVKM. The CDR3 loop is CASSLRAGVEQYF. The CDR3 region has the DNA TGTGCCAGCAGTTTAAGAGCGGGAGTGGAGCAGTACTTC. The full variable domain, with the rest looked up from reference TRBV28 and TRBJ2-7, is DVKVTQSSRYLVKRTGEKVFLECVQDMDHENMFWYRQDPGLGLRLIYFSYDVKMKEKGDIPEGYSVSREKKERFSLILESASTNQTSMYLCASSLRAGVEQYFGPGTRLTVT.

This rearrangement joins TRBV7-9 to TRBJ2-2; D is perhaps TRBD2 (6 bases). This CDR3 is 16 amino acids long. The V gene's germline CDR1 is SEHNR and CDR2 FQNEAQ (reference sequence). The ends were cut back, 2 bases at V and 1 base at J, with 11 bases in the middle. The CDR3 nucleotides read TGTGCCAGCAGCTTATCGGGGGTCCAGAACACCGGGGAGCTGTTTTTT. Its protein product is CASSLSGVQNTGELFF.

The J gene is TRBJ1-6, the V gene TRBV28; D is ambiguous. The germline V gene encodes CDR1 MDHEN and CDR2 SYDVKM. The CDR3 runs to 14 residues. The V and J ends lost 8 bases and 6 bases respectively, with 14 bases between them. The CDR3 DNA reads TGTGCCAGCGTGTCACCAAGCCTTAATTCACCCCTCCACTTT. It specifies CASVSPSLNSPLHF.

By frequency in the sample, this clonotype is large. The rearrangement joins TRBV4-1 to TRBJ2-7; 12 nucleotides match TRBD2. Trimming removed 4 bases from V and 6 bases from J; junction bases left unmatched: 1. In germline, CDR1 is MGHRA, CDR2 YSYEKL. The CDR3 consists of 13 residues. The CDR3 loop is CASSPGLAGEQYF. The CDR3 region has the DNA TGCGCCAGCAGCCCGGGACTAGCGGGCGAGCAGTACTTC.

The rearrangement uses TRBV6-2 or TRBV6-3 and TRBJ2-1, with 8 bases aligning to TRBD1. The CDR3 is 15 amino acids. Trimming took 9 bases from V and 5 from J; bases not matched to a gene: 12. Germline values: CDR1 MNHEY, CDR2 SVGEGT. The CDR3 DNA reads TGTGCCAGTATATCGACAGGGGCACCGCACAATGAGCAGTTCTTC. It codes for CASISTGAPHNEQFF.

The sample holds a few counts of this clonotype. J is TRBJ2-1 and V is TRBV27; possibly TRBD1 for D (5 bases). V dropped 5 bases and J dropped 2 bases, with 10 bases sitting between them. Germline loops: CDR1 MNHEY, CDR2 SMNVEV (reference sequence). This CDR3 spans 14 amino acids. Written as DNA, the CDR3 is TGTGCCAGCAGTATCCCAGGGCCCTACAATGAGCAGTTCTTC. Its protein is CASSIPGPYNEQFF.

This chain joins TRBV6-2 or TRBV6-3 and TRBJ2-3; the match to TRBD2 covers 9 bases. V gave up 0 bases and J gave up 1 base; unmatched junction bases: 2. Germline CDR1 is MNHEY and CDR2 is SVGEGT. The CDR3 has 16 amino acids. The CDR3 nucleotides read TGTGCCAGCAGTTACTCTTCTAGCGGGGGCACAGATACGCAGTATTTT. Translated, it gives CASSYSSSGGTDTQYF.

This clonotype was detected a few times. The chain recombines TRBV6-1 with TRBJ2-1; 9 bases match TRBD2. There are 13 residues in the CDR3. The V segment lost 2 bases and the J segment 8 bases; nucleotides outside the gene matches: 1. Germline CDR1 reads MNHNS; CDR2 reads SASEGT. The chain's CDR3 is CASSERTSDEQFF. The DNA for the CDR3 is TGTGCCAGCAGTGAAAGGACTAGCGATGAGCAGTTCTTC.

CDR3 sequence (DNA): TGCAGTGCGCCTCGGGCGGGAGGCAATGAGCAGTTCTTC. This gives the protein CSAPRAGGNEQFF. V and J are TRBV20-1 and TRBJ2-1, with 8 nucleotides matching TRBD2. The V and J ends lost 6 bases and 6 bases, in that order; junction bases with no gene match: 7. Germline loops: CDR1 DFQATT, CDR2 SNEGSKA (reference sequence). CDR3 size: 13 residues.

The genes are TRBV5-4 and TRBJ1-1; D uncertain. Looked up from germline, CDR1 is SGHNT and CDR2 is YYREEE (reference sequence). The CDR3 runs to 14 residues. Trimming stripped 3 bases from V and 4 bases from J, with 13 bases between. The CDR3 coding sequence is TGTGCCAGCAGCTACAATATCCCCCCCACTGAAGCTTTCTTT. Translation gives CASSYNIPPTEAFF. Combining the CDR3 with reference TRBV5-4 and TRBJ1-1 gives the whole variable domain ETGVTQSPTHLIKTRGQQVTLRCSSQSGHNTVSWYQQALGQGPQFIFQYYREEENGRGNFPPRFSGLQFPNYSSELNVNALELDDSALYLCASSYNIPPTEAFFGQGTRLTVV.

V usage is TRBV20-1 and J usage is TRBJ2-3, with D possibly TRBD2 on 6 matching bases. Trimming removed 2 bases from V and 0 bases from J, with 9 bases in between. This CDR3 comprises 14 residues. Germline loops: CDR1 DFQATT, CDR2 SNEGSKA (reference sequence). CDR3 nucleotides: TGCAGTGCTAGAATGAGCGGGAGCACAGATACGCAGTATTTT. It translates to CSARMSGSTDTQYF.

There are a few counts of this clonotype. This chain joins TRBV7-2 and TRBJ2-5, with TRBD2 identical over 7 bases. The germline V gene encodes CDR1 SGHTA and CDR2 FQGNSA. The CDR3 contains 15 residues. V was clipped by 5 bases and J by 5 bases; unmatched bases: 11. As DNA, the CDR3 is TGTGCCAGCAGCAGAGGACTAGAGAGCGTTGAGACCCAGTACTTC. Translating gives CASSRGLESVETQYF. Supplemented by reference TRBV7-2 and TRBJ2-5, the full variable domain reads GAGVSQSPSNKVTEKGKDVELRCDPISGHTALYWYRQSLGQGLEFLIYFQGNSAPDKSGLPSDRFSAERTGGSVSTLTIQRTQQEDSAVYLCASSRGLESVETQYFGPGTRLLVL.

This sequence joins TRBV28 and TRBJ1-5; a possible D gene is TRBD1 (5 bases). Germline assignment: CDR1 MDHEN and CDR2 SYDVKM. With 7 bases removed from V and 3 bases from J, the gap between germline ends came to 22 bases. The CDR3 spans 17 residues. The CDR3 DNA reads TGTGCCAGCACCCCTCCTCCCGGGCGGGGGATCAATCAGCCCCAGCATTTT. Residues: CASTPPPGRGINQPQHF.

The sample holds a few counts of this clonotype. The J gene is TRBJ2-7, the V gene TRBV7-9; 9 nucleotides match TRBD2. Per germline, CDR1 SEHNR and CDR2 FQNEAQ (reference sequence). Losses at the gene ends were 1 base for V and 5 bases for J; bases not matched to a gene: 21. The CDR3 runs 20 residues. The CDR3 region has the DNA TGTGCCAGCAGCTTAGTATATTTGGGGACTAGCATTGGGGGATCGGACGAGCAGTACTTC. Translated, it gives CASSLVYLGTSIGGSDEQYF.

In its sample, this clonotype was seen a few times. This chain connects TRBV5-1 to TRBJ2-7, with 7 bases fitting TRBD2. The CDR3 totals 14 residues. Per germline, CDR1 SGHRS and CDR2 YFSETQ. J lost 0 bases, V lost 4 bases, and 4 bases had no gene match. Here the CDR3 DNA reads TGCGCCAGCAGCCAGGGACTATACTCCTACGAGCAGTACTTC. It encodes CASSQGLYSYEQYF.

The CDR3 region is CASSSMTSVAYEQYF. Written as DNA, the CDR3 is TGTGCCAGCAGCTCCATGACTAGCGTCGCCTACGAGCAGTACTTC. V and J are TRBV5-4 and TRBJ2-7; 8 nucleotides agree with TRBD2. V lost 3 bases, J lost 2 bases, and 7 bases stayed unmatched. This CDR3 has 15 residues. Germline values: CDR1 SGHNT, CDR2 YYREEE (reference sequence).

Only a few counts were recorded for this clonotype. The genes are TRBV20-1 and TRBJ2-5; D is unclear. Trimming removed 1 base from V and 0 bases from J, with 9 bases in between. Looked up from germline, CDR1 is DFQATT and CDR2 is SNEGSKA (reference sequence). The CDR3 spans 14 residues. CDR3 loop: CSARAVIDQETQYF. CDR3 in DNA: TGCAGTGCTAGAGCAGTTATCGACCAAGAGACCCAGTACTTC.

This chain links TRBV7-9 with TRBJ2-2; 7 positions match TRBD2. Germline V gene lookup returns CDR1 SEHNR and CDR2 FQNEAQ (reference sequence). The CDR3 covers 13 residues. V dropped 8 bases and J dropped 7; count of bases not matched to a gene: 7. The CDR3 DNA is TGTGCCAGCGGCCGACTAGCTGTCGGGGAGCTGTTTTTT. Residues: CASGRLAVGELFF.

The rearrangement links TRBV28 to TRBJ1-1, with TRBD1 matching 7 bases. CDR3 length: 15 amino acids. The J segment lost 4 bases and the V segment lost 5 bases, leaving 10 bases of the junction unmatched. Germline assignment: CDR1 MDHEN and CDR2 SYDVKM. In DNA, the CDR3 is TGTGCCAGCAGTGGTTCAACAGGGGTGGGCACTGAAGCTTTCTTT. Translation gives CASSGSTGVGTEAFF.

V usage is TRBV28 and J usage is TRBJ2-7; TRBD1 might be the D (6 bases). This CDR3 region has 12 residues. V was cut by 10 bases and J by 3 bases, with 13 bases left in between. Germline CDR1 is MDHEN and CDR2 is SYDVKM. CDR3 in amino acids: CAIPGQNYEQYF. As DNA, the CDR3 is TGTGCCATCCCGGGACAAAACTACGAGCAGTACTTC.

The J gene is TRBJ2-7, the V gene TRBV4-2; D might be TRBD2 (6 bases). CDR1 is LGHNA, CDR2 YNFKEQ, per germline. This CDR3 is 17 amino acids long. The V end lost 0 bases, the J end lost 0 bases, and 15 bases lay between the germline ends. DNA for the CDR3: TGTGCCAGCAGCCAAGATCTAGCGCCCCGCGTCTCCTACGAGCAGTACTTC. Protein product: CASSQDLAPRVSYEQYF.

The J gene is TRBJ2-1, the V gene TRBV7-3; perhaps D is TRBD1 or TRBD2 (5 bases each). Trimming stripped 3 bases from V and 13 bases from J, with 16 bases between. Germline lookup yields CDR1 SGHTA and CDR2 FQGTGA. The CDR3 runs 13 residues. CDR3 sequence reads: CASSFSRDRYQFF. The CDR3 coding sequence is TGTGCCAGCAGCTTCTCTCGGGACCGCTATCAGTTCTTC. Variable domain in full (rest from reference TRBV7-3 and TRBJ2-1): GAGVSQTPSNKVTEKGKYVELRCDPISGHTALYWYRQSLGQGPEFLIYFQGTGAADDSGLPNDRFFAVRPEGSVSTLKIQRTERGDSAVYLCASSFSRDRYQFFGPGTRLTVL.

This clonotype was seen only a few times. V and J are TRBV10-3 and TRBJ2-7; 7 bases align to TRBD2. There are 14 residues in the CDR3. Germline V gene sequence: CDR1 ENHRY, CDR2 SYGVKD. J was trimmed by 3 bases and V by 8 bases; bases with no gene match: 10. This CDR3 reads CAIGQAGNLYEQYF. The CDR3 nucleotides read TGTGCCATCGGTCAAGCGGGGAATCTCTACGAGCAGTACTTC.

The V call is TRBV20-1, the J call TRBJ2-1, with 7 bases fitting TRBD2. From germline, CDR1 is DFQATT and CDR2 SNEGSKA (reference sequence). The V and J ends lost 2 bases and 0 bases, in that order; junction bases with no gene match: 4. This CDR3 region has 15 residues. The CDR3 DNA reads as TGCAGTGCTAGATCGAGCGGGACCTCCTACAATGAGCAGTTCTTC. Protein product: CSARSSGTSYNEQFF.

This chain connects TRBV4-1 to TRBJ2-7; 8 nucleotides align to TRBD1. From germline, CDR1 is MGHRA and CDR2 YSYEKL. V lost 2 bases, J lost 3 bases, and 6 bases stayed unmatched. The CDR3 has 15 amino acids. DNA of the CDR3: TGCGCCAGCAGCCAACCTGGACAGGGTATCTACGAGCAGTACTTC. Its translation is CASSQPGQGIYEQYF.

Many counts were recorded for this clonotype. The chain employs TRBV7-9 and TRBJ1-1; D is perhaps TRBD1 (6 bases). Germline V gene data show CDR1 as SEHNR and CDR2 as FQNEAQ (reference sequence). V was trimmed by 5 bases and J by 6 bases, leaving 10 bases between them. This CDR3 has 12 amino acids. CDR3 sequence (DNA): TGTGCCAGCAGCCGTAGGGGGGCTGAAGCTTTCTTT. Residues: CASSRRGAEAFF.

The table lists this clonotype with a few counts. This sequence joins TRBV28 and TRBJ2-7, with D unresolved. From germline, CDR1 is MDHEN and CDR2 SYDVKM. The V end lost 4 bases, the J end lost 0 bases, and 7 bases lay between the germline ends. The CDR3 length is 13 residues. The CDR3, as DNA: TGTGCCAGCAGTTGGCATAGCTCCTACGAGCAGTACTTC. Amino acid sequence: CASSWHSSYEQYF.